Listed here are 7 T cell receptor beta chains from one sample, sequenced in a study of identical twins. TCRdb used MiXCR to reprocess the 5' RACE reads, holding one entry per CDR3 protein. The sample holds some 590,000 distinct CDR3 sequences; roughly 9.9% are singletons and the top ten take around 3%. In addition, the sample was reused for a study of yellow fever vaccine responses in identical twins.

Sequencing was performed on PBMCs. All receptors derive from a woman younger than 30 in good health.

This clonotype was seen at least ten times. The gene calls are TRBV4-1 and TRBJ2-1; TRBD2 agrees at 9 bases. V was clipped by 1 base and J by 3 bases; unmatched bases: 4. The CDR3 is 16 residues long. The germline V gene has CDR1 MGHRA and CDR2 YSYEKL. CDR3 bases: TGCGCCAGCAGCCAAGTGGCGGGGGGGGTCTACAATGAGCAGTTCTTC. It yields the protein CASSQVAGGVYNEQFF.

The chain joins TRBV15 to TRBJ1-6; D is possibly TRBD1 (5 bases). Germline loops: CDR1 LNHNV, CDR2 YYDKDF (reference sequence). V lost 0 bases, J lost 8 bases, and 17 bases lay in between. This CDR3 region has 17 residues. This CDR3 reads CATSRDIGDFADSPLHF. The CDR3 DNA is TGTGCCACCAGCAGAGATATAGGGGACTTTGCGGATTCACCCCTCCACTTT.

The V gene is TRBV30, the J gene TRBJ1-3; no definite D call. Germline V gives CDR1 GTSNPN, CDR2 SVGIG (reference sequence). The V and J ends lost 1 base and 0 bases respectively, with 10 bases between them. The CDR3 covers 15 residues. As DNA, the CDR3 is TGTGCCTGGAGTGCTTCCAGCTACTCTGGAAACACCATATATTTT. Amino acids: CAWSASSYSGNTIYF.

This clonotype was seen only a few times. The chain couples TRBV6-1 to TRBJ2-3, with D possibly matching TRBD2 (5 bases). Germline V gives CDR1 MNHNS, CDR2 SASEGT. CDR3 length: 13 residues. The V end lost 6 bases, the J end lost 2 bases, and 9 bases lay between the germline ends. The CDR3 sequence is CASSPDFTDTQYF. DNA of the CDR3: TGTGCCAGCAGCCCGGACTTCACAGATACGCAGTATTTT.

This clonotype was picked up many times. Here the CDR3 reads CASSLGGAYSNQPQHF. CDR3 DNA sequence: TGTGCCAGCAGTTTAGGGGGGGCGTATAGCAATCAGCCCCAGCATTTT. The V gene is TRBV28, the J gene TRBJ1-5; TRBD1 is a possible D gene (6 bases). The CDR3 loop spans 16 amino acids. Germline CDR1 MDHEN, CDR2 SYDVKM. The V end lost 2 bases, the J end lost 0 bases, and 11 bases lay between the germline ends. The variable domain in full, completed from reference TRBV28 and TRBJ1-5, reads DVKVTQSSRYLVKRTGEKVFLECVQDMDHENMFWYRQDPGLGLRLIYFSYDVKMKEKGDIPEGYSVSREKKERFSLILESASTNQTSMYLCASSLGGAYSNQPQHFGDGTRLSIL.

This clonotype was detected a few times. CDR3 nucleotide sequence: TGTGCCAGCGGAGAAAGGGGGCTCGGGGCCAACGTCCTGACTTTC. Translated, it gives CASGERGLGANVLTF. The chain is built from TRBV7-3 and TRBJ2-6; 7 bases map to TRBD1. With V trimmed by 8 bases and J by 4 bases, 8 bases remained unmatched. The CDR3 length is 15 residues. The germline V gene encodes CDR1 SGHTA and CDR2 FQGTGA.

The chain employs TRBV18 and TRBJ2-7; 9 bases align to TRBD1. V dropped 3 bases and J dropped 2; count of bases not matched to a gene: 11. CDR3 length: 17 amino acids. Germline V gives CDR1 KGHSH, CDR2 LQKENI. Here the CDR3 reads CASSPTEVRTGAYEQYF. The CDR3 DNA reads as TGTGCCAGCTCACCGACCGAGGTCCGGACAGGGGCCTACGAGCAGTACTTC.